The 18 T cell receptor beta chains below all came from one sample that was sequenced in a study of blood T cell repertoires in COVID-19. Repertoires were generated with immunoSEQ multiplex PCR, while TCRdb's copy carries only in-frame clones and drops some. This sample has about 170,000 clones, with around 82% found just once. The sample taken for sequencing was peripheral blood. The receptors were sampled from a woman aged 70-85 years who had recovered from COVID-19.

This chain joins TRBV18 and TRBJ2-1; D is uncertain. The CDR3 runs 15 residues. V was shortened by 2 bases and J by 12 bases, with 20 bases between the two germline ends. Germline assignment: CDR1 KGHSH and CDR2 LQKENI. As DNA, the CDR3 is TGTGCCAGCTCACCAGACTCCATTACCTTTGGCGGGCAGTTCTTC. It yields the protein CASSPDSITFGGQFF.

The V gene is TRBV10-3, the J gene TRBJ2-5; D not certain. This CDR3 is built from 16 residues. The germline V gene encodes CDR1 ENHRY and CDR2 SYGVKD. V dropped 0 bases and J dropped 1 base, with 12 bases sitting between them. The CDR3 here is CAISESGPVPQETQYF. For the CDR3, the DNA is TGTGCCATCAGTGAGTCTGGGCCGGTACCCCAAGAGACCCAGTACTTC.

This clone was seen many times. This chain joins TRBV4-2 and TRBJ2-2; D unresolved. V was trimmed by 6 bases and J by 2 bases, leaving 10 bases between them. Germline V gives CDR1 LGHNA, CDR2 YNFKEQ. The length of the CDR3 is 14 residues. The CDR3 bases are TGTGCCAGCAGGCTGAACACAAACACCGGGGAGCTGTTTTTT. It is translated as CASRLNTNTGELFF.

The chain couples TRBV4-2 to TRBJ1-1, with no clear D. The V and J ends lost 5 bases and 4 bases respectively, with 20 bases between them. CDR1 and CDR2 (germline): LGHNA, YNFKEQ. The CDR3 spans 16 residues. In nucleotides, the CDR3 is TGTGCCAGCAGCTCCCCGGGTACAAGGCGGGCCACTGAAGCTTTCTTT. This translates into CASSSPGTRRATEAFF.

The V call is TRBV5-1, the J call TRBJ2-5; 8 nucleotides agree with TRBD1. V shed 0 bases and J 5 bases; nucleotides not matched to a gene: 9. Germline V gene data show CDR1 as SGHRS and CDR2 as YFSETQ. The CDR3 extends over 16 amino acids. The CDR3 region has the DNA TGCGCCAGCAGCTTGGTGGTTCAGGGGGCAGGGGAGACCCAGTACTTC. Its protein is CASSLVVQGAGETQYF.

This clone was picked up a small number of times. This rearrangement joins TRBV4-1 to TRBJ2-7; D is possibly TRBD2 (7 bases). This CDR3 comprises 15 residues. V lost 1 base, J lost 2 bases, and 12 bases lay in between. Germline V gene data show CDR1 as MGHRA and CDR2 as YSYEKL. This CDR3 is CASSQVGAGAYEQYF. Here the CDR3 DNA reads TGCGCCAGCAGCCAAGTGGGGGCGGGAGCCTACGAGCAGTACTTC.

The chain has TRBV2 and TRBJ2-1, with TRBD2 matching over 10 bases. The trim removed 4 bases at V and 1 base at J, leaving 7 bases unmatched. The CDR3 has 17 residues. Germline V gene sequence: CDR1 SNHLY, CDR2 FYNNEI. The CDR3 DNA reads as TGTGCCAGCAGTGGGGGACTAGCGTACAAATCCTACAATGAGCAGTTCTTC. As protein: CASSGGLAYKSYNEQFF.

CDR3 protein: CATSANSGGAGSPLHF. The CDR3 DNA follows: TGTGCCACCAGCGCTAACTCGGGGGGCGCTGGTTCACCCCTCCACTTT. V is TRBV15 and J is TRBJ1-6, with D possibly being TRBD1 (6 bases). The CDR3 has 16 amino acids. Germline V gives CDR1 LNHNV, CDR2 YYDKDF (reference sequence). Trimming took 5 bases from V and 9 from J, leaving 20 bases between them.

This chain's CDR3 is CASTYKGGSPSYEQYF. CDR3 DNA: TGTGCCAGCACCTATAAGGGGGGGTCCCCCTCCTACGAGCAGTACTTC. The chain carries TRBV7-2 and TRBJ2-7; possible D gene TRBD2, 7 bases. Germline-derived CDR1 and CDR2 are SGHTA and FQGNSA. The CDR3 is 16 amino acids. The V gene lost 7 bases and the J gene lost 0 bases, with 19 bases spanning the gap.

This clone has only a few counts. This CDR3 is CASSSRTSGRVDEQFF. DNA of the CDR3: TGTGCCAGCAGTTCCCGGACTAGCGGGAGGGTAGATGAGCAGTTCTTC. The chain carries TRBV6-2 or TRBV6-3 and TRBJ2-1; the match to TRBD2 covers 15 bases. Per germline, CDR1 MNHEY and CDR2 SVGEGT. CDR3 size: 16 residues. Unmatched junction bases numbered 6, after V lost 4 bases and J lost 8 bases.

The genes are TRBV2 and TRBJ2-5; a weak D match, TRBD2 (6 bases). V lost 5 bases and J 7 bases, leaving 17 bases between the germline ends. The CDR3 sequence is 14 residues long. Germline values: CDR1 SNHLY, CDR2 FYNNEI. The CDR3 region is CASSPDTLGGTQYF. CDR3 bases: TGTGCCAGCAGTCCGGACACGCTGGGGGGGACCCAGTACTTC.

This clone showed up just a few times. The chain couples TRBV18 to TRBJ2-5; 8 bases are shared with TRBD2. Germline V gene sequence: CDR1 KGHSH, CDR2 LQKENI. The V segment lost 10 bases and the J segment 0 bases; nucleotides outside the gene matches: 4. The length of the CDR3 is 13 residues. DNA of the CDR3: TGTGCCACAGCTAGCGGGTACCAAGAGACCCAGTACTTC. It yields the protein CATASGYQETQYF.

The chain employs TRBV6-1 and TRBJ1-4, with 7 bases lining up with TRBD1. The CDR3 runs 14 residues. With V trimmed by 2 bases and J by 8 bases, 5 bases remained unmatched. Germline V CDR1 and CDR2: MNHNS, SASEGT. CDR3 DNA sequence: TGTGCCAGCAGTGAATCGACAGGGAGGGAAAAACTGTTTTTT. Protein: CASSESTGREKLFF.

The V call is TRBV7-3, the J call TRBJ2-5; D is unresolved. CDR3 length: 13 amino acids. V lost 5 bases and J 0 bases, leaving 7 bases between the germline ends. Germline CDR1 reads SGHTA; CDR2 reads FQGTGA. The CDR3 sequence: CASSRDYQETQYF. The CDR3 DNA follows: TGTGCCAGCAGCCGCGACTACCAAGAGACCCAGTACTTC.

The J gene is TRBJ1-4, the V gene TRBV5-1, with 9 positions matching TRBD1. Trimming cost V 4 bases and J 6 bases; bases outside gene matches: 19. The CDR3 is made up of 19 amino acids. The germline V gene encodes CDR1 SGHRS and CDR2 YFSETQ. The CDR3 coding sequence is TGCGCCAGCAGCGTACGACCGGGACAGGGTCCCAGTGGCCATGAAAAACTGTTTTTT. Its protein product is CASSVRPGQGPSGHEKLFF.

This chain joins TRBV6-6 and TRBJ1-1, with 7 bases fitting TRBD1. The junction had 8 bases not matched to a gene; V was cut back by 6 bases and J by 4 bases. Germline values: CDR1 MNHNY, CDR2 SVGAGI (reference sequence). The length of the CDR3 is 14 residues. CDR3 sequence (DNA): TGTGCCAGCAGCCCGCGGCCAGGGGGCACTGAAGCTTTCTTT. It yields the protein CASSPRPGGTEAFF.

The chain joins TRBV5-6 to TRBJ1-2; no firm D call. The CDR3 runs 13 residues. From germline, CDR1 is SGHDT and CDR2 YYEEEE. V lost 4 bases to trimming and J lost 8 bases, with 15 bases between them. CDR3 amino acids: CASSAGRLWGYTF. The CDR3 DNA follows: TGTGCCAGCAGCGCCGGCAGGCTTTGGGGCTACACCTTC.

This chain uses TRBV3-1 (or the pseudogene TRBV3-2) with TRBJ1-3, with D hard to call. V lost 3 bases to trimming and J lost 0 bases, with 12 bases between them. The CDR3 length is 16 residues. The germline V gene has CDR1 LGHDT and CDR2 YNNKEL (reference sequence). The CDR3 nucleotides are TGTGCCAGCAGCCACTGGGAGTGGAGCTCTGGAAACACCATATATTTT. This translates into CASSHWEWSSGNTIYF.